The sequence of this T cell receptor (beta chain) was determined in a study of shared T cell receptors in the human thymus. Trimming removed 2 bases from V and 8 bases from J; junction bases left unmatched: 15. Germline V lookup: CDR1 SGHDT, CDR2 YYEEEE. This CDR3 is built from 17 residues. Only in-frame clones appear in the TCRdb table, and some are missing; sequencing was by immunoSEQ multiplex PCR. The data contain 640,000 or so clones, around 87% of them singletons. These data also formed part of another study, on human thymus T cells. That study adds: Apparent bias marked the V and J gene usage of thymic and blood repertoires. In unrelated individuals, thymic repertoires overlapped highly, according to related research.

The source material was thymocytes. J is TRBJ2-4 and V is TRBV5-6, with 8 bases that match TRBD2. The receptor comes from a boy under two years old with a congenital heart defect. The CDR3 region is CASSFRRTSSISDIQYF. CDR3 nucleotides: TGTGCCAGCAGCTTCCGACGGACTAGCTCAATCTCAGACATTCAGTACTTC.